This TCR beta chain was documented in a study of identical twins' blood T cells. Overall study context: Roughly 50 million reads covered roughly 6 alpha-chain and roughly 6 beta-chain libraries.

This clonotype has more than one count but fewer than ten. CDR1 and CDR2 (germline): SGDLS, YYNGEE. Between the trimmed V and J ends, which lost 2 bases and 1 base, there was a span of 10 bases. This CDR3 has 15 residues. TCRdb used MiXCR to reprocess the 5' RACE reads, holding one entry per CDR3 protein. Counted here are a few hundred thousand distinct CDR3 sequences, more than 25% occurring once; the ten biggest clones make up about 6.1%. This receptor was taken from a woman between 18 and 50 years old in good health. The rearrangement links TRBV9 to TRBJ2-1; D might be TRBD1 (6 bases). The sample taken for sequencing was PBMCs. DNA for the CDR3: TGTGCCAGCAGCGTTTGGGGGCAGTCCTACAATGAGCAGTTCTTC. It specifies CASSVWGQSYNEQFF.